The 4 T cell receptor beta chains below all came from one sample that was sequenced in a study of PD-1 blockade in classical Hodgkin lymphoma. Time point specified: newly diagnosed, previously untreated cHL patient sample. Some clones are missing from TCRdb's copy, which holds only in-frame ones; the method was immunoSEQ multiplex PCR. The repertoire holds about 46,000 clones, roughly 88% seen once, with nearly 5% in the top ten. The sequencing input was peripheral blood mononuclear cells (PBMCs). Receptor source: a human donor with classical Hodgkin lymphoma.

The gene calls are TRBV7-2 and TRBJ2-2; TRBD1 matches at 10 bases. Trimming removed 6 bases from V and 5 bases from J; junction bases left unmatched: 9. Germline V CDR1 and CDR2: SGHTA, FQGNSA. The CDR3 totals 16 residues. The DNA of the CDR3 is TGTGCCAGCAGACCGCCGGGGACAGGGGTAACCGGGGAGCTGTTTTTT. Its protein is CASRPPGTGVTGELFF.

The gene calls are TRBV19 and TRBJ2-3; possible D gene TRBD1, 5 bases. Germline-derived CDR1 and CDR2 are LNHDA and SQIVND (reference sequence). Deletions cut 3 bases from V and 2 bases from J, with 12 bases between. The CDR3 consists of 15 residues. The CDR3 sequence: CASSMGQVYTDTQYF. The CDR3 DNA reads TGTGCCAGTAGTATGGGGCAGGTATACACAGATACGCAGTATTTT.

Regarding this clone: Germline and junction disagree at one end, which may indicate a read error. This sequence joins TRBV14 and TRBJ1-2, with D uncertain. The germline CDR1 and CDR2 sequences are SGHDN and FVKESK. The CDR3 runs 8 residues. Here the CDR3 reads CASSHLIF. CDR3 in DNA: TGTGCCAGCAGCCACCTCATCTTC. The entire variable domain, with the rest obtained from reference TRBV14 and TRBJ1-2, is as follows: EAGVTQFPSHSVIEKGQTVTLRCDPISGHDNLYWYRRVMGKEIKFLLHFVKESKQDESGMPNNRFLAERTGGTYSTLKVQPAELEDSGVYFCASSHLIFGSGTRLTVV.

Note on this clone: Sequence at one end of the junction differs from germline and may be a read error. The CDR3 region has the DNA TGCAGTGCTAGAGACTCCGGGACAACATTT. Its protein product is CSARDSGTTF. The genes are TRBV20-1 and TRBJ2-3, with D possibly matching TRBD1 (6 bases). The CDR3 sequence is 10 residues long. The germline V gene has CDR1 DFQATT and CDR2 SNEGSKA (reference sequence).